This passage covers 21 T cell receptor beta chains from one sample sequenced in a study of cytomegalovirus exposure and HLA in healthy donors. With 60 Vbeta and 13 Jbeta primers, the PCR was carried out. The assay was immunoSEQ multiplex PCR, and TCRdb's table has in-frame clones only and misses some. Here the sample spans around 180,000 clones, around 90% being singletons. Sequencing input: PBMCs. The receptors stem from a woman aged 18 to 35 in good health and CMV-seronegative.

Turning to this clone: The junction differs from germline at one of its ends, possibly a read error. The rearrangement uses TRBV7-7 and TRBJ2-5, with D possibly TRBD1 on 5 matching bases. The CDR3 sequence is 17 residues long. CDR1 is SSHAT, CDR2 FNYEAQ, per germline (reference sequence). The CDR3 protein is CASSPPRGAGSSETQYF. The CDR3 region has the DNA TGTGCTAGCAGCCCACCAAGGGGCGCAGGGTCGTCAGAGACCCAGTACTTC.

The genes are TRBV6-6 and TRBJ1-2; 8 bases line up with TRBD1. This CDR3 has 15 amino acids. V gave up 2 bases and J gave up 2 bases; unmatched junction bases: 4. Germline loops: CDR1 MNHNY, CDR2 SVGAGI (reference sequence). The CDR3 sequence is CASSYAGQGNYGYTF. The CDR3 nucleotides are TGTGCCAGCAGTTACGCAGGACAGGGAAACTATGGCTACACCTTC.

This chain connects TRBV18 to TRBJ2-3; D gene ambiguous. Looked up from germline, CDR1 is KGHSH and CDR2 is LQKENI. Deletions cut 2 bases from V and 1 base from J, with 7 bases between. The CDR3 is 14 residues long. CDR3: CASSPNRGTDTQYF. DNA for the CDR3: TGTGCCAGCTCACCAAACCGGGGCACAGATACGCAGTATTTT. The whole variable domain, filled in from reference TRBV18 and TRBJ2-3, reads NAGVMQNPRHLVRRRGQEARLRCSPMKGHSHVYWYRQLPEEGLKFMVYLQKENIIDESGMPKERFSAEFPKEGPSILRIQQVVRGDSAAYFCASSPNRGTDTQYFGPGTRLTVL.

The chain uses TRBV7-2 and TRBJ1-5; 8 bases match TRBD1. Trimming removed 4 bases from V and 7 bases from J; junction bases left unmatched: 3. The CDR3 totals 13 residues. Germline V gene data show CDR1 as SGHTA and CDR2 as FQGNSA. CDR3 sequence: CASSSDRDQPQHF. The DNA for the CDR3 is TGTGCCAGCAGCTCGGACAGGGACCAGCCCCAGCATTTT.

V usage is TRBV9 and J usage is TRBJ1-1, with D unclear. CDR3 length: 13 residues. The V gene lost 0 bases and the J gene lost 1 base, with 4 bases spanning the gap. CDR1 SGDLS and CDR2 YYNGEE come from the germline V gene. The CDR3 nucleotides read TGTGCCAGCAGCGTAGCTCCGAACACTGAAGCTTTCTTT. Protein product: CASSVAPNTEAFF.

This chain joins TRBV2 and TRBJ1-2, with a tentative D call TRBD1 (6 bases). Germline V CDR1 and CDR2: SNHLY, FYNNEI. V lost 4 bases, J lost 8 bases, and 17 bases lay in between. The CDR3 loop spans 14 amino acids. Here the CDR3 reads CASSVATGIIGYTF. For the CDR3, the DNA is TGTGCCAGCAGTGTAGCGACAGGAATAATCGGCTACACCTTC.

The V and J genes are TRBV5-1 and TRBJ1-2; tentatively, D is TRBD1 (5 bases). CDR3 size: 15 residues. Germline V gives CDR1 SGHRS, CDR2 YFSETQ. Trimming stripped 4 bases from V and 2 bases from J, with 15 bases between. The CDR3 loop is CASSGTRDANYGYTF. The CDR3 nucleotides read TGCGCCAGCAGCGGGACTCGGGACGCAAACTATGGCTACACCTTC.

The chain has TRBV19 and TRBJ2-3, with D possibly TRBD2 on 5 matching bases. The CDR3 sequence is 15 residues long. Germline loops: CDR1 LNHDA, CDR2 SQIVND (reference sequence). Trimming shortened V by 1 base and J by 5 bases, and 13 bases separated the two germline ends. In DNA form, the CDR3 reads TGTGCCAGTAGTATAGGAGTGGGAGTTGTAGATACGCAGTATTTT. It codes for CASSIGVGVVDTQYF. The full variable domain, with the rest looked up from reference TRBV19 and TRBJ2-3, is DGGITQSPKYLFRKEGQNVTLSCEQNLNHDAMYWYRQDPGQGLRLIYYSQIVNDFQKGDIAEGYSVSREKKESFPLTVTSAQKNPTAFYLCASSIGVGVVDTQYFGPGTRLTVL.

This clone came up a few times. The CDR3 reads CASSLYLSTDYYGYTF. The CDR3 region has the DNA TGTGCCAGCAGCCTATACCTGTCGACAGATTATTATGGCTACACCTTC. The chain uses TRBV11-2 and TRBJ1-2; weak D call: TRBD1 (5 bases). The CDR3 consists of 16 residues. The V and J ends lost 5 bases and 5 bases respectively, with 21 bases between them. The germline CDR1 and CDR2 sequences are SGHAT and FQNNGV.

V is TRBV5-1 and J is TRBJ1-5; 7 nucleotides line up with TRBD1. The CDR3 is 15 amino acids. Germline trimming cut 0 bases from V and 3 bases from J; bases unmatched to any gene: 3. Germline loops: CDR1 SGHRS, CDR2 YFSETQ. CDR3 nucleotides: TGCGCCAGCAGCTTGGAAGGACAGGTCAATCAGCCCCAGCATTTT. The encoded protein is CASSLEGQVNQPQHF.

This sequence joins TRBV5-8 and TRBJ2-1; 9 bases are shared with TRBD1. The CDR3 has 16 residues. CDR1 is SGHTS, CDR2 YDEGEE, per germline. Unmatched junction bases numbered 13, after V lost 4 bases and J lost 8 bases. The CDR3 region is CASSRGRGTGFDEQFF. DNA of the CDR3: TGTGCCAGCAGCCGGGGCCGAGGGACAGGGTTCGATGAGCAGTTCTTC.

V gene TRBV7-9 combines with J gene TRBJ2-5; 8 bases line up with TRBD2. J gave up 5 bases and V 5 bases, and 10 bases lay outside the gene matches. This CDR3 has 15 residues. The germline V gene has CDR1 SEHNR and CDR2 FQNEAQ (reference sequence). As DNA, the CDR3 is TGTGCCAGCAGCCCCCGGGGAGCGGGAGAGGAGACCCAGTACTTC. Encoded protein: CASSPRGAGEETQYF.

The gene calls are TRBV19 and TRBJ1-5; D is unresolved. The CDR3 has 17 residues. Germline V gene data show CDR1 as LNHDA and CDR2 as SQIVND (reference sequence). Deletions cut 6 bases from V and 2 bases from J, with 20 bases between. The CDR3 DNA reads as TGTGCCAGTAGCCCAAATCGGGCCCCGGGAGGCAATCAGCCCCAGCATTTT. It yields the protein CASSPNRAPGGNQPQHF.

The count of this clone is one. The genes are TRBV5-1 and TRBJ2-2; 10 bases align to TRBD2. This CDR3 is built from 20 residues. Germline CDR1 is SGHRS and CDR2 is YFSETQ. V lost 1 base, J lost 1 base, and 13 bases stayed unmatched. The CDR3, as DNA: TGCGCCAGCAGCTTGATTCTAGCGGGAGTATCGGGGAAGAACACCGGGGAGCTGTTTTTT. Encoded protein: CASSLILAGVSGKNTGELFF.

Here the CDR3 reads CASSPGQEAGYTF. The DNA of the CDR3 is TGTGCCAGCTCACCGGGACAGGAGGCTGGCTACACCTTC. This chain uses TRBV18 with TRBJ1-2; 8 bases fit TRBD1. After removal of 3 bases from V and 7 bases from J, the junction contained 4 bases not matched to a gene. The CDR3 extends over 13 amino acids. CDR1 KGHSH and CDR2 LQKENI come from the germline V gene.

The chain uses TRBV5-1 and TRBJ2-7; 10 bases line up with TRBD2. V shed 7 bases and J 5 bases; nucleotides not matched to a gene: 9. The CDR3 length is 14 residues. Germline V gene lookup returns CDR1 SGHRS and CDR2 YFSETQ. The CDR3 sequence: CASGLLAGSHEQYF. CDR3 in DNA: TGCGCCAGCGGCCTACTAGCGGGATCCCACGAGCAGTACTTC.

The rearrangement joins TRBV5-4 to TRBJ2-7, with 7 bases matching TRBD1. The J segment lost 6 bases and the V segment lost 1 base, leaving 7 bases of the junction unmatched. Germline values: CDR1 SGHNT, CDR2 YYREEE (reference sequence). This CDR3 contains 14 residues. In DNA, the CDR3 is TGTGCCAGCAGCTTGTCGGTCGCAGGGGGCGAGCAGTACTTC. This translates into CASSLSVAGGEQYF.

On this clone itself: Within the sample, other DNA sequences also encode this same CDR3. This chain joins TRBV27 and TRBJ1-2; possibly TRBD1 for D (6 bases). From germline, CDR1 is MNHEY and CDR2 SMNVEV (reference sequence). The CDR3 consists of 14 residues. V shed 5 bases and J shed 3 bases, with 13 bases lying between them. CDR3 amino acids: CASSPRDTDYGYTF. The CDR3 nucleotides read TGTGCCAGCAGTCCGAGGGACACAGACTATGGCTACACCTTC.

This clone was seen only once. Compared with germline, one end of the junction differs, possibly owing to a read error. The chain uses TRBV7-7 and TRBJ2-5; possibly TRBD1 or TRBD2 for D (5 bases each). Germline loops: CDR1 SSHAT, CDR2 FNYEAQ (reference sequence). The CDR3 sequence is 13 residues long. DNA of the CDR3: TGTGCTAGCAGCTTAGCGTCAGGGGAGACCCAGTACTTC. The encoded protein is CASSLASGETQYF.

In the case of this clone: Other nucleotide sequences from this sample produce the same CDR3. The gene calls are TRBV7-2 and TRBJ2-1; 11 bases match TRBD2. The V gene end was trimmed by 5 bases and the J gene end by 3 bases; junction bases not matched to a gene: 6. The germline gives CDR1 SGHTA, CDR2 FQGNSA. The CDR3 extends over 16 amino acids. The CDR3 coding sequence is TGTGCCAGCAGCCGTAGCGGGAGGGCCCTCTACAATGAGCAGTTCTTC. Its translation is CASSRSGRALYNEQFF.

As concerns this clone: One end of the junction does not line up with germline, which may come from a read error. This chain connects TRBV7-9 to TRBJ2-5, with TRBD2 identical over 9 bases. This CDR3 region has 18 residues. From germline, CDR1 is SEHNR and CDR2 FQNEAQ (reference sequence). The CDR3 is CSSSSRGSGRGFQETQYF. For the CDR3, the DNA is TGTTCCAGCAGCTCTCGAGGTAGCGGGAGAGGTTTCCAAGAGACCCAGTACTTC.